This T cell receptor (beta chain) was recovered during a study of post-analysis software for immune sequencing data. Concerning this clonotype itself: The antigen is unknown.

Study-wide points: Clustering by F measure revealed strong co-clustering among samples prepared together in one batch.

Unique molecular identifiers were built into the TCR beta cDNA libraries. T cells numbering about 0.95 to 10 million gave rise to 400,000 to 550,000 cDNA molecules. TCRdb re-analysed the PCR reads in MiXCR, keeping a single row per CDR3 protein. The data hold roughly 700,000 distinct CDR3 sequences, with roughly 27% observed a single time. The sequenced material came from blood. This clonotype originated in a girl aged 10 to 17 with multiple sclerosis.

CDR3 sequence: CASSLNPESPGTQYF. Here the CDR3 DNA reads TGTGCCAGCAGCCTCAACCCGGAAAGCCCGGGTACCCAGTACTTC. This rearrangement joins TRBV28 to TRBJ2-4, with D uncertain. The CDR3 totals 15 residues. V lost 6 bases and J lost 13, with 25 bases in between. Germline-derived CDR1 and CDR2 are MDHEN and SYDVKM. The variable domain in full, completed from reference TRBV28 and TRBJ2-4, reads DVKVTQSSRYLVKRTGEKVFLECVQDMDHENMFWYRQDPGLGLRLIYFSYDVKMKEKGDIPEGYSVSREKKERFSLILESASTNQTSMYLCASSLNPESPGTQYFGAGTRLSVL.